This T cell receptor beta chain is from a study of radiotherapy plus CTLA-4 blockade in lung cancer. Participants had chemo-refractory metastatic non-small-cell lung cancer and were treated with focal radiation plus ipilimumab CTLA-4 blockade. Assay: immunoSEQ multiplex PCR; the TCRdb copy retains only in-frame clones and omits some. The table includes some 73,000 clones, approximately 73% detected once. This CDR3 has 14 amino acids. Germline-derived CDR1 and CDR2 are MNHEY and SMNVEV (reference sequence). V lost 6 bases to trimming and J lost 1 base, with 12 bases between them. Sequenced here: peripheral blood, sampled from a patient treated with radiotherapy plus ipilimumab. This receptor was obtained from a human donor with non-small cell lung cancer whose response to radiotherapy plus ipilimumab could not be evaluated. This chain links TRBV27 with TRBJ1-1; TRBD1 might be the D (6 bases). CDR3: CASRGDTSNTEAFF. The CDR3 bases are TGTGCCAGCAGGGGGGACACCTCGAACACTGAAGCTTTCTTT.